The source of this T cell receptor (beta chain) is a study of cytomegalovirus exposure and HLA in healthy donors. Study-wide context: One earlier analysis, a look at some 180 million T cells, found roughly 110 million unique TCR beta sequences.

The PCR employed 60 Vbeta primers together with 13 Jbeta primers. The repertoire was sequenced with immunoSEQ multiplex PCR; TCRdb's copy has only in-frame clones and lacks some. The sample has 150,000 to 200,000 clones; over 60% are singletons. V dropped 7 bases and J dropped 0; count of bases not matched to a gene: 14. This CDR3 has 17 amino acids. Germline V CDR1 and CDR2: SGHRS, YFSETQ. The sequenced material came from PBMCs. The chain uses TRBV5-1 and TRBJ2-3, with TRBD1 matching over 7 bases. This TCR was recovered from a middle-aged woman in good health and CMV-seronegative. This CDR3 reads CASDRGGGTTSTDTQYF. CDR3 in DNA: TGCGCCAGCGACCGAGGGGGCGGCACGACAAGCACAGATACGCAGTATTTT.